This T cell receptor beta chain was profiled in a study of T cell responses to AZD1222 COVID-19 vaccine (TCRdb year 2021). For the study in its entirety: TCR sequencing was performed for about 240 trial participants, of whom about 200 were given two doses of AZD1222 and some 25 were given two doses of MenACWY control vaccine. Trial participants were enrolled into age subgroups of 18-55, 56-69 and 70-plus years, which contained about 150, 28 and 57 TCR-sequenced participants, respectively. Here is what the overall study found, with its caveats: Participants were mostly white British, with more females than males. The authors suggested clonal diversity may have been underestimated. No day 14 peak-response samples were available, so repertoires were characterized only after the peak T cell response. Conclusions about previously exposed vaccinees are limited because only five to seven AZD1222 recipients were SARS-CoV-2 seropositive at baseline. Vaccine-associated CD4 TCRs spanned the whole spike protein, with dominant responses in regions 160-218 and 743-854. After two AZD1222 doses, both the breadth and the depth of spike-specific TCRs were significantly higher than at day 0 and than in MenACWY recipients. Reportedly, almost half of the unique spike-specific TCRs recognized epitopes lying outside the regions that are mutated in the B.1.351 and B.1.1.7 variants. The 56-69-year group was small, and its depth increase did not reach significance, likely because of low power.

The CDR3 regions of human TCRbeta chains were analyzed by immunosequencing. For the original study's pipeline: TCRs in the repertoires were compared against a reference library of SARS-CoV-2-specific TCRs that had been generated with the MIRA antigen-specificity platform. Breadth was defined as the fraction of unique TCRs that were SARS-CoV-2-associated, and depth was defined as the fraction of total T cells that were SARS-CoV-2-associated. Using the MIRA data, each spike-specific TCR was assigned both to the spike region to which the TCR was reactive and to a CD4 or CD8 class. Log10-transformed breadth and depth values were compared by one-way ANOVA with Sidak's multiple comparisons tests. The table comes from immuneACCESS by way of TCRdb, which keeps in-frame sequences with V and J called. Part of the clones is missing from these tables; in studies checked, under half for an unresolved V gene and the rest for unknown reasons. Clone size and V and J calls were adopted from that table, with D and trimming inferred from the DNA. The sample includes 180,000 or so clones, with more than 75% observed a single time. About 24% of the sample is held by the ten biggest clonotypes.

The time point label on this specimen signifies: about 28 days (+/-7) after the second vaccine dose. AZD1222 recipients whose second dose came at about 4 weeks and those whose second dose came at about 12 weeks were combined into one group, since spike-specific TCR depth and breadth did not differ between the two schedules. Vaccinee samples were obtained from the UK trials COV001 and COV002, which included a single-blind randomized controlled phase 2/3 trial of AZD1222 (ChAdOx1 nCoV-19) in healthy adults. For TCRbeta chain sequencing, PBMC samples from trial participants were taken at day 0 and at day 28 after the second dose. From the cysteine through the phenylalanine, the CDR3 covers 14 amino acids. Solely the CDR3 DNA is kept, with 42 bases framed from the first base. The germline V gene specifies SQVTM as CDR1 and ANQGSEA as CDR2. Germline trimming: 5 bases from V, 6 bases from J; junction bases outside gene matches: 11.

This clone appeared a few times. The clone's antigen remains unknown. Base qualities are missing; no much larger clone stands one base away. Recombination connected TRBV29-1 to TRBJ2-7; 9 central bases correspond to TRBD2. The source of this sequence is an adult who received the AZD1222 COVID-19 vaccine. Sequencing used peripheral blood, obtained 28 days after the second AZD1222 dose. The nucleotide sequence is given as TGCAGCGTTATAAACCTAGCGGGGAACGGCGAGCAGTACTTC. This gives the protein CSVINLAGNGEQYF.